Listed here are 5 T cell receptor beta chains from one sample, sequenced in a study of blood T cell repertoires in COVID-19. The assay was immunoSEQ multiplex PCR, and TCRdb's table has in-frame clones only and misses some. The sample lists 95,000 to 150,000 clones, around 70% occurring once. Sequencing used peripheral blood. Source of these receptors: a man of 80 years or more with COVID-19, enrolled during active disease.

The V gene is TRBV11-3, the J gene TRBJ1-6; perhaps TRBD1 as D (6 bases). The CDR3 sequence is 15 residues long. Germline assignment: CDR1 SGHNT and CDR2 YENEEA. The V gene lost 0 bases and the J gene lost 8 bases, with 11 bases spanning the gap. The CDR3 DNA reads TGTGCCAGCAGCTTAGAGGGGGCGTCGCATTCACCCCTCCACTTT. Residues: CASSLEGASHSPLHF. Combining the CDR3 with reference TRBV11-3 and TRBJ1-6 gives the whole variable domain EAGVVQSPRYKIIEKKQPVAFWCNPISGHNTLYWYLQNLGQGPELLIRYENEEAVDDSQLPKDRFSAERLKGVDSTLKIQPAELGDSAVYLCASSLEGASHSPLHFGNGTRLTVT.

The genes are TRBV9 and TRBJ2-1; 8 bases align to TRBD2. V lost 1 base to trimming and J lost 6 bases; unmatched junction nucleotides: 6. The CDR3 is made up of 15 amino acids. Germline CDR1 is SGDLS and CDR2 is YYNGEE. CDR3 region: CASSVSAGAINEQFF. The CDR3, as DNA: TGTGCCAGCAGCGTATCAGCGGGAGCAATCAATGAGCAGTTCTTC. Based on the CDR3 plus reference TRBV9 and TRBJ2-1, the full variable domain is DSGVTQTPKHLITATGQRVTLRCSPRSGDLSVYWYQQSLDQGLQFLIQYYNGEERAKGNILERFSAQQFPDLHSELNLSSLELGDSALYFCASSVSAGAINEQFFGPGTRLTVL.

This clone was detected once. CDR3: CASSDRDNQPQHF. As DNA, the CDR3 is TGTGCCAGTAGTGACAGGGACAATCAGCCCCAGCATTTT. V gene TRBV19 combines with J gene TRBJ1-5; 7 bases agree with TRBD1. The length of the CDR3 is 13 residues. The V segment lost 5 bases and the J segment 3 bases; nucleotides outside the gene matches: 1. Germline loops: CDR1 LNHDA, CDR2 SQIVND (reference sequence).

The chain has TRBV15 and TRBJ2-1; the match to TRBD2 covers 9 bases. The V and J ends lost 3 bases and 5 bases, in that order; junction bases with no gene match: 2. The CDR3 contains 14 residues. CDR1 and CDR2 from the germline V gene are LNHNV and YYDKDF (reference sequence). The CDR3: CATSSLAGNNEQFF. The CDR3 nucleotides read TGTGCCACCAGCAGTCTAGCGGGGAACAATGAGCAGTTCTTC. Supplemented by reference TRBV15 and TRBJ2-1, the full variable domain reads DAMVIQNPRYQVTQFGKPVTLSCSQTLNHNVMYWYQQKSSQAPKLLFHYYDKDFNNEADTPDNFQSRRPNTSFCFLDIRSPGLGDTAMYLCATSSLAGNNEQFFGPGTRLTVL.

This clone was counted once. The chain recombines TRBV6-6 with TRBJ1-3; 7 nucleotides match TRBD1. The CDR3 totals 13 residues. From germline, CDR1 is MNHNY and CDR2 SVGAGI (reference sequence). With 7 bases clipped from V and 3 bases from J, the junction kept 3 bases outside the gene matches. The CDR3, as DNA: TGTGCCAGCACCAGACAGGGTGGAAACACCATATATTTT. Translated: CASTRQGGNTIYF.